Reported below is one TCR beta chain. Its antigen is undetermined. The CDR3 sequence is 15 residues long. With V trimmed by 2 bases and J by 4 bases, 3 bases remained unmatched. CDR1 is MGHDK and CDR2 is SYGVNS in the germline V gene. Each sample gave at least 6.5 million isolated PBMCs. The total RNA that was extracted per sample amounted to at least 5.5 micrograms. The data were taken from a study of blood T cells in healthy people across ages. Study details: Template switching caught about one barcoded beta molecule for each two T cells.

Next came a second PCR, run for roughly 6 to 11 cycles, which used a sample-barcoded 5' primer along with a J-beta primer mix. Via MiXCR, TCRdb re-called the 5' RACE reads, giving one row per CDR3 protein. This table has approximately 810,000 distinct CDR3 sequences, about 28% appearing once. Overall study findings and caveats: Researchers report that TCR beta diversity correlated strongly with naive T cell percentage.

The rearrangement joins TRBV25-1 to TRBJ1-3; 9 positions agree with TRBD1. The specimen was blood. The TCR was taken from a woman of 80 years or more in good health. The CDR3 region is CASSEKGTGGNTIYF. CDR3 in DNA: TGTGCCAGCAGTGAAAAAGGGACAGGGGGAAACACCATATATTTT.